This T cell receptor (beta chain) came from a study of shared clonotypes between healthy human individuals. The CDR3 length is 13 residues. Germline loops: CDR1 SGHAT, CDR2 FQNNGV. Losses at the gene ends were 7 bases for V and 5 bases for J; bases not matched to a gene: 3. Data came from immunoSEQ multiplex PCR; TCRdb stores just in-frame clones and leaves some out. The table records 2 million to 2.5 million clones, 95% of them present only once. The chain has TRBV11-2 and TRBJ2-7; TRBD1 matches at 12 bases. The sequence was collected from a man between 18 and 29 years old in good health. Sequenced input: naive CD4+ T cells sorted from blood. Subset specified: CD45RA+ positively selected. The CDR3 coding sequence is TGTGCCAGCATGGGGACAGGGGGCAACGAGCAGTACTTC. Protein: CASMGTGGNEQYF.